This T cell receptor beta chain is drawn from a study of T cells in Graves' hyperthyroidism and ophthalmopathy. Amplified TCR beta CDR3 regions derived from RNA transcripts. When the TCR CDR3 underwent first-round RT-PCR, the HTBI primer set was used. TCRdb re-analysed the multiplex PCR reads in MiXCR, keeping a single row per CDR3 protein. This sample yields around 360,000 distinct CDR3 sequences, of which 13% to 15% are seen a single time; roughly a fifth belongs to the top ten. V lost 2 bases, J lost 0 bases, and 7 bases lay in between. This CDR3 has 14 amino acids. Germline V gene lookup returns CDR1 MGHDK and CDR2 SYGVNS. This clonotype came up a few times.

This rearrangement joins TRBV25-1 to TRBJ1-1; tentatively, D is TRBD1 (5 bases). The source material was blood. The receptor's source is a woman aged 55 to 70 with Graves' ophthalmopathy. CDR3 nucleotide sequence: TGTGCCAGCAGTGAACAGGGCTTGAACACTGAAGCTTTCTTT. Protein sequence: CASSEQGLNTEAFF.